This T cell receptor (beta chain) was sequenced for a study of blood T cells in healthy people across ages. Study results and caveats: Underestimates were what the diversity estimates from one million T cells were considered to be. Expanded clonotype changes were possibly confounded by unknown donor CMV status.

Regarding this clonotype: Its specificity is not known.

A J-beta primer mix and a sample-barcoded 5' primer were used in a second PCR of about 7 to 12 cycles. TCRdb re-derived calls from the 5' RACE reads in MiXCR, one entry per CDR3 protein. The profile shows 600,000 to 850,000 distinct CDR3 sequences, 20% to 30% of them singletons. These data were also reused for a study on T cells of mothers and their children. That source notes: Study donors consisted of a few healthy Caucasian mothers and their six children. There were over 10 million TCR beta CDR3 reads from each mother and about 3 million from each child.

Sequenced sample: blood. The sequence derives from a boy between 10 and 17 years old in good health.

CDR3 nucleotide sequence: TGTGCCAGCAGTCGCGGGGGGGCGTACTACGAGCAGTACTTC. This codes for CASSRGGAYYEQYF. The chain recombines TRBV7-6 with TRBJ2-7; TRBD2 matches 9 bases. Germline V CDR1 and CDR2: SGHVS, FNYEAQ. The CDR3 runs to 14 residues. J was trimmed by 3 bases and V by 6 bases; bases with no gene match: 6.